This is a list of T cell receptor beta chains from one sample in a study of vaccination effects on CD4 cells after COVID-19. Clones were read by immunoSEQ multiplex PCR, and TCRdb kept only the in-frame ones, dropping some. The data hold 40,000 to 45,000 clones, with around two thirds observed a single time. These receptors' targets are unknown. Sequenced material: CD4+ T cells from PBMCs cultured without peptide, taken after COVID-19 vaccination. These receptors were collected from a human donor who received a COVID-19 vaccine. The CDR3 runs from the conserved cysteine through the conserved F or W. Fields, in order: V gene, J gene, clone size, CDR3 protein. The listing skips clone size in some rows; elsewhere it reads once, few, many or a size class.

>TRBV19|TRBJ2-6|NA
CASSYDGSGANVLTF
>TRBV2|TRBJ2-1|NA
CASRSRGSSSYNEQFF
>TRBV6-5|TRBJ1-3|NA
CASRPPDSGNTIYF
>TRBV5-4|TRBJ2-7|NA
CASSWDSSSYEQYF
>TRBV10-1|TRBJ2-7|once
CASSPGQGLREQYF
>TRBV9|TRBJ1-3|NA
CASSVGGLYGNTIYF
>TRBV7-9|TRBJ2-6|NA
CASSPPPAADYSGANVLTF
>TRBV6-6|TRBJ1-2|NA
CASNFGTSDYGYTF
>TRBV11-2|TRBJ1-2|NA
CASSPGGGGYTF
>TRBV5-4|TRBJ1-6|few
CASSLRGIGSPLHF
>TRBV6-5|TRBJ2-7|NA
CASRKTGLGEQYF
>TRBV18|TRBJ1-5|NA
CASSPTVDQPQHF
>TRBV7-2|TRBJ2-7|NA
CASSLSGGFSYEQYF
>TRBV5-1|TRBJ1-2|few
CASSLDRRRGYTF
>TRBV6-5|TRBJ2-1|NA
CASRAAFNEQFF
>TRBV3-1/TRBV3-2|TRBJ2-5|NA
CASSQDWDSQETQYF
>TRBV5-1|TRBJ1-3|few
CASSLQGSSGNTIYF
>TRBV6-5|TRBJ1-2|NA
CASSQSRDRGYTF
>TRBV5-4|TRBJ2-7|NA
CASSLGGTSGTYEQYF
>TRBV19|TRBJ2-1|NA
CASNTLTGESSYNEQFF
>TRBV4-1|TRBJ2-7|NA
CASSQDHQRGTGSSYEQYF
>TRBV9|TRBJ2-1|NA
CASSVAQRGAGEQFF
>TRBV30|TRBJ2-7|few
CAWSGTSKGEQYF
>TRBV19|TRBJ1-5|NA
CASSTGGREPQHF
>TRBV3-1/TRBV3-2|TRBJ1-2|NA
CASSQGPEYGYTF